Listed here is a single T cell receptor beta chain. Antigen: not known. The record originates from a study of identical twins. The study's findings and limits: In monozygotic twins, models underestimated the sharing of out-of-frame TCR alpha. Within beta out-of-frame sequences, the excess sharing observed between twins was weaker. Conclusions leaned on cross-sectional statistical analysis and did not track the same donors over time. Among out-of-frame alpha sequences shared by twins, low generation probability occurred in excess.

This CDR3 contains 12 residues. Germline CDR1 MNHNY, CDR2 SVGAGI (reference sequence). Trimming stripped 10 bases from V and 2 bases from J, with 8 bases between. TCRdb independently ran MiXCR on the 5' RACE reads; one entry per CDR3 protein. The table records around 490,000 distinct CDR3 sequences, more than 20% of them present only once. This same sample was also part of a study on yellow fever vaccine responses in identical twins.

The sequenced material came from CD4+ T cells sorted from blood. This sequence was found in a woman aged 18-35 years in good health. V is TRBV6-6 and J is TRBJ2-2; D not resolved. In DNA form, the CDR3 reads TGTGCCACCACAAGAAACACCGGGGAGCTGTTTTTT. It is translated as CATTRNTGELFF.